This TCR beta chain was sequenced for a study of monozygotic twins with inflammatory bowel disease. Study-level results: Healthy co-twins, by inverse Simpson, had higher TCRbeta diversity than their siblings with IBD.

A remark on this clonotype: What it recognizes is unknown.

This CDR3 has 19 amino acids. Per the germline V gene, CDR1 is WSHSY and CDR2 is SAAADI. TCRdb re-called the 5' RACE reads and catalogs CDR3 proteins one per entry, DNA excluded. The table lists approximately 330,000 distinct CDR3 sequences. The TCR originated in a human donor with ulcerative colitis or Crohn's disease, or a healthy co-twin of an affected twin (not recorded which). The sequenced sample was blood. This chain joins TRBV10-2 and TRBJ2-1; TCRdb names TRBD2, which stays unverified in the absence of DNA. CDR3 region: CASSGPEGLEYSSYNEQFF.